These T cell receptor beta chains were read from a single sample in a study of T cells after yellow fever vaccination. From the 5' RACE reads, TCRdb called clonotypes with MiXCR, one entry per CDR3 protein. The sample has roughly 63,000 distinct CDR3 sequences, approximately 7.4% seen once. This material consisted of CD8+ T cells sorted from PBMCs, taken 15 days after the yellow fever booster vaccination. These receptors all stem from a man aged 30-40 years who received the YFV17D yellow fever vaccine. The CDR3 runs from the conserved cysteine through the conserved F or W. A D gene is named only where the DNA matches it firmly. A clone size is listed for some rows: how often the clone was seen (once, few, many), or a class if it is expanded.

length	V	D	size	J	CDR3	DNA
14	TRBV5-1	-	many	TRBJ2-7	CASSLGEGAEEQYF	TGCGCCAGCAGCTTGGGAGAGGGAGCGGAAGAGCAGTACTTC
14	TRBV7-6	TRBD2	few	TRBJ2-7	CASSLGAGGDEQYF	TGTGCCAGCAGCTTAGGGGCCGGGGGGGACGAGCAGTACTTC
12	TRBV9	TRBD2	many	TRBJ2-7	CASSPSGNEQYF	TGTGCCAGCAGCCCTAGCGGAAACGAGCAGTACTTC
14	TRBV5-4	TRBD2	few	TRBJ2-1	CASRLAGGYNEQFF	TGTGCCAGCAGGCTAGCGGGAGGCTACAATGAGCAGTTCTTC
15	TRBV6-5	-	many	TRBJ1-1	CASSYPGLGGTEAFF	TGTGCCAGCAGTTATCCAGGACTGGGAGGCACTGAAGCTTTCTTT
18	TRBV12-3/TRBV12-4	TRBD2	many	TRBJ2-3	CASSLVSGRARGADTQYF	TGTGCCAGCAGTTTAGTTAGCGGGAGGGCCCGAGGGGCGGATACGCAGTATTTT
15	TRBV27	TRBD1	many	TRBJ2-7	CASLFRRDRVYEQYF	TGTGCCAGCCTCTTTCGCCGGGACAGAGTCTACGAGCAGTACTTC
15	TRBV6-1	TRBD1	-	TRBJ2-3	CASSETGGITDTQYF	TGTGCCAGCAGTGAGACAGGGGGTATCACAGATACGCAGTATTTT
16	TRBV20-1	TRBD1	many	TRBJ2-5	CSAWGGDRADQETQYF	TGCAGTGCATGGGGCGGGGACAGGGCAGACCAAGAGACCCAGTACTTC
16	TRBV4-3	-	many	TRBJ2-1	CASSYTREGMGNEQFF	TGCGCCAGCAGTTACACGAGAGAAGGCATGGGAAATGAGCAGTTCTTC
17	TRBV5-6	-	few	TRBJ1-2	CASSPSREHPGASVYTF	TGTGCCAGCAGCCCCAGTCGGGAACATCCAGGGGCAAGTGTCTACACCTTC
12	TRBV12-3/TRBV12-4	-	many	TRBJ2-1	CASSFGRHEQFF	TGTGCCAGCAGTTTCGGGAGACACGAGCAGTTCTTC
19	TRBV6-5	TRBD2	many	TRBJ2-3	CASSYAVAGGPRATDTQYF	TGTGCCAGCAGTTACGCGGTAGCGGGAGGGCCACGGGCCACAGATACGCAGTATTTT
15	TRBV27	TRBD1	many	TRBJ2-1	CASSRDRGAYNEQFF	TGTGCCAGCAGTCGCGACAGGGGGGCCTACAATGAGCAGTTCTTC